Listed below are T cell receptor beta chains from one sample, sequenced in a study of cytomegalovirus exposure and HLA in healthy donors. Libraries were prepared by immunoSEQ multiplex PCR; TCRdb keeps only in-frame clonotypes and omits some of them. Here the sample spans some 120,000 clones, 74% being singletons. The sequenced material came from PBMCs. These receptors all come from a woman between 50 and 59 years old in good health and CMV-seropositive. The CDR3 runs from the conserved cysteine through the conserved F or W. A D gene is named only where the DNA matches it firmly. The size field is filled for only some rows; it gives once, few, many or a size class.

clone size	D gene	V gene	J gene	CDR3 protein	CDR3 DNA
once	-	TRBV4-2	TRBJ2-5	CASSQDRGGVEETQYF	TGTGCCAGCAGCCAAGATAGGGGAGGCGTCGAAGAGACCCAGTACTTC
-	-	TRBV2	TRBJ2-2	CASSPWATGELFF	TGTGCCAGCAGTCCCTGGGCGACCGGGGAGCTGTTTTTT
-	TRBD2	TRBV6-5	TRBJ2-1	CASSYGGTSSYNEQFF	TGTGCCAGCAGTTACGGTGGGACTAGCTCCTACAATGAGCAGTTCTTC
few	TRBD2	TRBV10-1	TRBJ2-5	CASSDSGGSQETQYF	TGCGCCAGCAGTGACTCTGGCGGGAGCCAAGAGACCCAGTACTTC
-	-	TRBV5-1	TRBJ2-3	CASSLRGGEADTQYF	TGCGCCAGCAGCTTGAGAGGGGGGGAAGCAGATACGCAGTATTTT
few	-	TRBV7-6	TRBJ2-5	CASSALGGETQYF	TGTGCCAGCAGCGCCCTCGGAGGAGAGACCCAGTACTTC
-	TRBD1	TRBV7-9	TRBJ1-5	CASSLGGDRGQPQHF	TGTGCCAGCAGCTTAGGAGGCGACAGGGGTCAGCCCCAGCATTTT
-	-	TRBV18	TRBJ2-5	CASSPRVAVQETQYF	TGTGCCAGCTCACCACGCGTAGCGGTCCAAGAGACCCAGTACTTC
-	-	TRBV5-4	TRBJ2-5	CASRAVGIETQYF	TGTGCCAGCAGAGCGGTGGGGATCGAGACCCAGTACTTC
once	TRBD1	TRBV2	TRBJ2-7	CASSFGTGQYF	TGTGCCAGCAGCTTTGGGACAGGGCAGTACTTC
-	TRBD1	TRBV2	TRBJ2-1	CASSPGQYNEQFF	TGTGCCAGCAGCCCGGGACAGTACAATGAGCAGTTCTTC
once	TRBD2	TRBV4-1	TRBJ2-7	CASSQEKGAGSLYEQYF	TGCGCCAGCAGCCAAGAGAAAGGAGCGGGATCCCTGTACGAGCAGTACTTC
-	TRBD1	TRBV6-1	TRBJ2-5	CASSATGEAPYF	TGTGCCAGCAGTGCGACAGGGGAAGCTCCGTACTTC
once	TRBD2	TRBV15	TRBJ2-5	CATSGVSGTSGGLETQYF	TGTGCCACCAGCGGGGTGTCTGGGACTAGCGGGGGTCTAGAGACCCAGTACTTC
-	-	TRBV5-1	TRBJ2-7	CASSLAPQTYEQYF	TGCGCCAGCAGCTTGGCCCCGCAGACCTACGAGCAGTACTTC
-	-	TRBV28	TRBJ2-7	CASSSGHLPYEQYF	TGTGCCAGCAGCTCGGGTCACTTACCCTACGAGCAGTACTTC
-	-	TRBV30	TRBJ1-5	CAWSQGQGNQPQHF	TGTGCCTGGAGTCAGGGGCAGGGCAATCAGCCCCAGCATTTT
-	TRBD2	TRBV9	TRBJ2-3	CASSDILAGQVDTQYF	TGTGCCAGCAGCGATATACTAGCGGGGCAGGTAGATACGCAGTATTTT
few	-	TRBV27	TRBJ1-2	CASRQDNYGYTF	TGTGCCAGCAGACAGGATAACTATGGCTACACCTTC